This T cell receptor (beta chain) emerged from a study of T cell changes during pregnancy in multiple sclerosis. Profiling relied on immunoSEQ multiplex PCR, and the TCRdb table lists in-frame clones only, not all of them. Among 60,000 to 70,000 clones, roughly 91% were seen once, and the ten largest hold about 2.2%. The CDR3 loop spans 12 amino acids. CDR1 and CDR2 from the germline V gene are ENHRY and SYGVKD. The V segment lost 8 bases and the J segment 7 bases; nucleotides outside the gene matches: 3. This clonotype was sampled from a female donor in good health, enrolled as a control in a pregnancy study. The J gene is TRBJ2-1, the V gene TRBV10-3, with TRBD1 matching 9 bases. The source was peripheral blood, collected in the third trimester of pregnancy. The CDR3 loop is CAIRQGENEQFF. CDR3 DNA: TGTGCCATCCGACAGGGGGAAAATGAGCAGTTCTTC.